A selection of T cell receptor beta chains follows, all from one sample in a study of Graves' ophthalmopathy and Graves' hyperthyroidism. TCRdb analysed the multiplex PCR reads with MiXCR anew, one entry per CDR3 protein. The sample records roughly 700,000 distinct CDR3 sequences, roughly 40% being singletons. The material sequenced was peripheral blood. These receptors all stem from an adult man with Graves' ophthalmopathy. CDR3s leave out the opening cysteine and the closing phenylalanine or tryptophan. A D gene is named only where the DNA matches it firmly.

d_gene: TRBD1
j_gene: TRBJ1-1
v_gene: TRBV7-2
CDR3aa: ASSFRTGSSEAF

d_gene: .
j_gene: TRBJ1-3
v_gene: TRBV10-3
CDR3aa: AISEGYSGNTIY

d_gene: TRBD1
j_gene: TRBJ2-7
v_gene: TRBV11-2
CDR3aa: ASSLVGQGDSQY

d_gene: TRBD2
j_gene: TRBJ2-3
v_gene: TRBV2
CDR3aa: ASSSGLAGGLGADTQY

d_gene: .
j_gene: TRBJ1-4
v_gene: TRBV7-9
CDR3aa: ASSRPTTNEKLF

d_gene: .
j_gene: TRBJ1-1
v_gene: TRBV5-1
CDR3aa: ASSLGGLTTEAF

d_gene: .
j_gene: TRBJ1-1
v_gene: TRBV6-2/TRBV6-3
CDR3aa: ASSRGFRDTEAF

d_gene: .
j_gene: TRBJ2-7
v_gene: TRBV5-6
CDR3aa: ASSLKGTSYEQY

d_gene: .
j_gene: TRBJ1-1
v_gene: TRBV7-2
CDR3aa: ASSSGIRGKSVNTEAF

d_gene: .
j_gene: TRBJ1-5
v_gene: TRBV20-1
CDR3aa: SARPPSGRVQPQH

d_gene: TRBD1
j_gene: TRBJ2-2
v_gene: TRBV7-9
CDR3aa: ASSDRERELF

d_gene: .
j_gene: TRBJ2-5
v_gene: TRBV25-1
CDR3aa: ASSDALQETQY

d_gene: .
j_gene: TRBJ1-1
v_gene: TRBV19
CDR3aa: ASKLTRKVGDTEAF

d_gene: TRBD1
j_gene: TRBJ2-7
v_gene: TRBV4-3
CDR3aa: ASSQDYDRGSEQY

d_gene: TRBD1
j_gene: TRBJ1-1
v_gene: TRBV29-1
CDR3aa: SVQSRTGEAF

d_gene: TRBD1
j_gene: TRBJ1-5
v_gene: TRBV24-1
CDR3aa: ASTPGGQPQH

d_gene: .
j_gene: TRBJ2-7
v_gene: TRBV20-1
CDR3aa: SARGYEQY

d_gene: TRBD1
j_gene: TRBJ2-2
v_gene: TRBV19
CDR3aa: ASSRQGVGTGELF

d_gene: .
j_gene: TRBJ1-5
v_gene: TRBV15
CDR3aa: ATSRDPGGFQPQH

d_gene: .
j_gene: TRBJ1-2
v_gene: TRBV2
CDR3aa: ASSYSGDRYT

d_gene: TRBD1
j_gene: TRBJ1-1
v_gene: TRBV2
CDR3aa: ASVMAGGWAEAF

d_gene: TRBD2
j_gene: TRBJ2-7
v_gene: TRBV29-1
CDR3aa: SVERPLAGISYEQY

d_gene: .
j_gene: TRBJ1-6
v_gene: TRBV5-1
CDR3aa: AKDNSPLH

d_gene: TRBD1
j_gene: TRBJ1-6
v_gene: TRBV10-3
CDR3aa: ASSYSGTGSSPLH

d_gene: .
j_gene: TRBJ1-2
v_gene: TRBV11-2
CDR3aa: ASSVGGFYGYT

d_gene: .
j_gene: TRBJ1-3
v_gene: TRBV19
CDR3aa: ASSAVTGNTIY

d_gene: TRBD2
j_gene: TRBJ2-7
v_gene: TRBV2
CDR3aa: ASSQERTSGGYEQY

d_gene: .
j_gene: TRBJ1-1
v_gene: TRBV20-1
CDR3aa: SALPPTGRDTEAF

d_gene: TRBD1
j_gene: TRBJ1-1
v_gene: TRBV10-3
CDR3aa: AISSRGGTGNTEAF

d_gene: .
j_gene: TRBJ2-6
v_gene: TRBV20-1
CDR3aa: RGVQGGNVLT

d_gene: TRBD1
j_gene: TRBJ1-5
v_gene: TRBV10-3
CDR3aa: ATSQGSGQPQH

d_gene: .
j_gene: TRBJ1-5
v_gene: TRBV7-2
CDR3aa: ASSLYRFGGNQPQH

d_gene: .
j_gene: TRBJ2-5
v_gene: TRBV20-1
CDR3aa: SAPGPMGETQY

d_gene: .
j_gene: TRBJ1-5
v_gene: TRBV19
CDR3aa: ASSISIEHSNQPQH

d_gene: .
j_gene: TRBJ2-7
v_gene: TRBV6-1
CDR3aa: ASSEWNEQY

d_gene: .
j_gene: TRBJ2-7
v_gene: TRBV10-3
CDR3aa: ASSGESSYEQY

d_gene: .
j_gene: TRBJ1-4
v_gene: TRBV28
CDR3aa: ASSSSRGGNEKLF

d_gene: TRBD2
j_gene: .
v_gene: TRBV5-1
CDR3aa: ASSLGPAGDEQF

d_gene: .
j_gene: TRBJ2-5
v_gene: TRBV4-1
CDR3aa: ASSQGPGSAEAQY

d_gene: TRBD1
j_gene: TRBJ2-5
v_gene: TRBV11-2
CDR3aa: AWTGNQETQY

d_gene: TRBD2
j_gene: TRBJ2-7
v_gene: TRBV11-2
CDR3aa: ASSYSGRRGEQY

d_gene: .
j_gene: TRBJ2-7
v_gene: TRBV29-1
CDR3aa: SGGDSSYEQY

d_gene: .
j_gene: TRBJ2-7
v_gene: TRBV29-1
CDR3aa: SVVAGGEQY

d_gene: .
j_gene: TRBJ1-3
v_gene: TRBV2
CDR3aa: ASTTGSKGNTIY

d_gene: .
j_gene: TRBJ1-2
v_gene: TRBV9
CDR3aa: ASSVETWSGYT

d_gene: .
j_gene: TRBJ2-6
v_gene: TRBV2
CDR3aa: ASRTDPSGANVLT

d_gene: TRBD1
j_gene: TRBJ2-7
v_gene: TRBV10-1
CDR3aa: ASGTGNEQY

d_gene: .
j_gene: TRBJ1-6
v_gene: TRBV19
CDR3aa: ASSITIRELNSPLH

d_gene: .
j_gene: TRBJ1-2
v_gene: TRBV24-1
CDR3aa: ATSDRGPTYGYT

d_gene: .
j_gene: TRBJ2-5
v_gene: TRBV11-2
CDR3aa: ASSFRTDWAETQY

d_gene: .
j_gene: TRBJ2-2
v_gene: TRBV25-1
CDR3aa: ASSLGRVAGELF

d_gene: TRBD1
j_gene: TRBJ1-2
v_gene: TRBV12-3/TRBV12-4
CDR3aa: ASSRTGAQRRGYT

d_gene: .
j_gene: TRBJ1-2
v_gene: TRBV24-1
CDR3aa: ATSDLSVLFGGHYGYT

d_gene: .
j_gene: TRBJ1-5
v_gene: TRBV29-1
CDR3aa: SLAGRGSTQH

d_gene: .
j_gene: TRBJ2-7
v_gene: TRBV6-5
CDR3aa: ASSQVVGPSYEQY

d_gene: .
j_gene: TRBJ1-6
v_gene: TRBV9
CDR3aa: ASSFPGANSPLH